The sequence of this T cell receptor beta chain was determined in a study of T-cell reconstitution after alpha-beta-depleted transplantation in children. General observations from the study: The origin of high day-60 TCRbeta diversity in some patients lay in surviving recipient T cells and thymic progenitors. Reportedly, only several hundred clones from non-depleted graft cells drove alpha-beta T-cell counts at about two months. T-cell numbers and diversity one year post-transplant derived largely from freshly generated T cells.

As to this clonotype: Antigen specificity is unknown.

Researchers prepared the TCRbeta library using unique molecular identifiers, the study reports. TCRdb ran MiXCR on the PCR reads and lists one entry per CDR3 protein. The sample consists of a few hundred thousand distinct CDR3 sequences, under 15% of them appearing once. This CDR3 has 15 residues. CDR1 SEHNR and CDR2 FQNEAQ come from the germline V gene (reference sequence). Trimming cost V 5 bases and J 2 bases, with 16 bases left between them. The clonotype was recovered from a male patient between 5 and 17 years old who had a stem cell transplant for acute myeloid leukemia, so the T cells may come from the graft donor. The V gene is TRBV7-9, the J gene TRBJ2-7, with D maybe TRBD2 (5 bases). Source: PBMCs, mostly from graft donor cells, taken 360 days after TCRalphabeta/CD19-depleted stem cell transplant. As DNA, the CDR3 is TGTGCCAGCAGCCCCCGATCTGACGGGACCTACGAGCAGTACTTC. Its translation: CASSPRSDGTYEQYF. The whole variable domain, remainder taken from reference TRBV7-9 and TRBJ2-7, is DTGVSQNPRHKITKRGQNVTFRCDPISEHNRLYWYRQTLGQGPEFLTYFQNEAQLEKSRLLSDRFSAERPKGSFSTLEIQRTEQGDSAMYLCASSPRSDGTYEQYFGPGTRLTVT.